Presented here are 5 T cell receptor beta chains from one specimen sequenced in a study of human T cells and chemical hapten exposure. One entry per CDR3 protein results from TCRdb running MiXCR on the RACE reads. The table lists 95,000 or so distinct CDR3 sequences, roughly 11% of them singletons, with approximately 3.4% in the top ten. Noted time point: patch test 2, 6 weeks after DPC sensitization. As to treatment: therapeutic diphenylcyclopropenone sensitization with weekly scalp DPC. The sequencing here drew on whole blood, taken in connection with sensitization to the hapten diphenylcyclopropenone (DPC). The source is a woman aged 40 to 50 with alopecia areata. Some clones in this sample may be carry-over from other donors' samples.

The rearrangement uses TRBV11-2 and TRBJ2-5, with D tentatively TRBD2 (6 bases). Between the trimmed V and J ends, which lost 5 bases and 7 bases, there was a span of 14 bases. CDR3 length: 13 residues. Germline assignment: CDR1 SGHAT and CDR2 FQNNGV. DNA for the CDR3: TGTGCCAGCAGCCGAATTAACGGGGGGACCCAGTACTTC. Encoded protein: CASSRINGGTQYF.

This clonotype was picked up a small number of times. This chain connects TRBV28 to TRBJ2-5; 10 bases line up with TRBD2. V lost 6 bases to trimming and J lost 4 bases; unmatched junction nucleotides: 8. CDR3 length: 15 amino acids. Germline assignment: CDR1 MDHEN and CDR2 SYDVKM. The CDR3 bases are TGTGCCAGCAGCTCCAGACTAGCGGGCGGAGAGACCCAGTACTTC. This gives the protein CASSSRLAGGETQYF. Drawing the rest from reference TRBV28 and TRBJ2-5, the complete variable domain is DVKVTQSSRYLVKRTGEKVFLECVQDMDHENMFWYRQDPGLGLRLIYFSYDVKMKEKGDIPEGYSVSREKKERFSLILESASTNQTSMYLCASSSRLAGGETQYFGPGTRLLVL.

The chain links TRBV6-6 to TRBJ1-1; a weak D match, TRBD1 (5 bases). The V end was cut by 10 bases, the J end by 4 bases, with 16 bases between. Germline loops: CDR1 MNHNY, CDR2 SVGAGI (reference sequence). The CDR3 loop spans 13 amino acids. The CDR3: CATREGLGTEAFF. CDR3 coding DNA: TGTGCCACCAGGGAGGGGCTCGGCACTGAAGCTTTCTTT.

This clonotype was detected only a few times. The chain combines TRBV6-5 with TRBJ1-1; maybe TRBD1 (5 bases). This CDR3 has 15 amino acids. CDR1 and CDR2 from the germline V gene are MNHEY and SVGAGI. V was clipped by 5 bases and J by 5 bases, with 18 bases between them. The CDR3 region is CASSPPFQGRTEAFF. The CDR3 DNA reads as TGTGCCAGCAGTCCACCGTTCCAGGGTCGGACTGAAGCTTTCTTT.

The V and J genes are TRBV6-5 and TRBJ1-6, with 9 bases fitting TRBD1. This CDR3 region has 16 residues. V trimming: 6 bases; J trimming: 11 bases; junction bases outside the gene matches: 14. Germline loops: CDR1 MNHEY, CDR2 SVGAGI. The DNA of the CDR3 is TGTGCCAGCAGGCAGGGGACAGGGACTTTGTTGCCACCCCTCCACTTT. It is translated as CASRQGTGTLLPPLHF.